Shown below are 25 T cell receptor beta chains from a single sample sequenced in a study of technical replicates of blood from several donors. The data were produced by immunoSEQ multiplex PCR, yet TCRdb's version contains in-frame clones alone and is incomplete. The sample contains approximately 99,000 clones, roughly 96% of which appear only once. The specimen sequenced was T cells isolated from PBMCs. The origin of the receptors is a human donor in good health.

This chain uses TRBV6-5 with TRBJ2-4, with D possibly being TRBD1 (5 bases). CDR1 is MNHEY, CDR2 SVGAGI, per germline. V was pared by 0 bases and J by 0 bases, with 9 bases between. The CDR3 has 16 amino acids. The CDR3 region is CASSYSQALAKNIQYF. The CDR3 nucleotides are TGTGCCAGCAGTTACTCACAGGCGTTAGCCAAAAACATTCAGTACTTC.

The chain is built from TRBV5-1 and TRBJ2-3, with TRBD1 matching 10 bases. CDR1 SGHRS and CDR2 YFSETQ come from the germline V gene. The length of the CDR3 is 15 residues. V gave up 5 bases and J gave up 9 bases; unmatched junction bases: 12. The CDR3 DNA reads as TGCGCCAGCAGTATCGGCGGGACAGGGGAAGAGACGCAGTATTTT. As protein: CASSIGGTGEETQYF.

J is TRBJ2-5 and V is TRBV10-3; D gene ambiguous. CDR3 size: 13 residues. Germline loops: CDR1 ENHRY, CDR2 SYGVKD. V was pared by 6 bases and J by 2 bases, with 10 bases between. The CDR3 DNA reads as TGTGCCATCAGGCAGAGCGAGCAAGAGACCCAGTACTTC. Its protein is CAIRQSEQETQYF.

This clone was seen just once. J is TRBJ1-6 and V is TRBV27; D is unclear. Deletions cut 3 bases from V and 6 bases from J, with 9 bases between. CDR1 MNHEY and CDR2 SMNVEV come from the germline V gene (reference sequence). CDR3 length: 14 residues. The CDR3 here is CASSFEGFNSPLHF. CDR3 coding DNA: TGTGCCAGCAGTTTTGAGGGTTTTAATTCACCCCTCCACTTT.

The chain is built from TRBV28 and TRBJ2-1, with TRBD2 as a possible D gene (6 bases). The germline gives CDR1 MDHEN, CDR2 SYDVKM. V was cut by 7 bases and J by 9 bases, with 16 bases left in between. This CDR3 has 13 residues. The CDR3 here is CASTRGGTGEQFF. The DNA of the CDR3 is TGTGCCAGCACCCGAGGCGGGACGGGTGAGCAGTTCTTC.

The chain has TRBV27 and TRBJ1-1, with a tentative D call TRBD1 (6 bases). Germline V CDR1 and CDR2: MNHEY, SMNVEV (reference sequence). There are 13 residues in the CDR3. V shed 5 bases and J shed 1 base, with 8 bases lying between them. Here the CDR3 reads CASSKQGNTEAFF. The CDR3 nucleotides are TGTGCCAGCAGTAAACAGGGGAACACTGAAGCTTTCTTT.

The rearrangement links TRBV4-1 to TRBJ2-6; maybe TRBD2 (5 bases). CDR1 MGHRA and CDR2 YSYEKL come from the germline V gene. V gave up 4 bases and J gave up 3 bases, with 10 bases separating them. This CDR3 has 15 amino acids. The CDR3 protein is CASSPLAGGANVLTF. CDR3 DNA sequence: TGCGCCAGCAGCCCGTTGGCGGGTGGGGCCAACGTCCTGACTTTC.

The chain uses TRBV4-2 and TRBJ2-2; 10 bases are a match to TRBD2. Germline CDR1 is LGHNA and CDR2 is YNFKEQ. V was clipped by 0 bases and J by 7 bases; unmatched bases: 8. There are 17 residues in the CDR3. In DNA form, the CDR3 reads TGTGCCAGCAGCCAAGATTTAGCGGGAGGATTCGGCGGGGAGCTGTTTTTT. It yields the protein CASSQDLAGGFGGELFF.

This clone occurred once. The chain employs TRBV15 and TRBJ2-5; TRBD1 is a possible D gene (6 bases). Trimming shortened V by 6 bases and J by 3 bases, and 11 bases separated the two germline ends. The CDR3 loop spans 13 amino acids. Germline assignment: CDR1 LNHNV and CDR2 YYDKDF (reference sequence). The CDR3 nucleotides are TGTGCCACCAGACAGGGATCGGAAGAGACCCAGTACTTC. Its protein product is CATRQGSEETQYF. The variable domain in full, with the rest retrieved from reference TRBV15 and TRBJ2-5, is DAMVIQNPRYQVTQFGKPVTLSCSQTLNHNVMYWYQQKSSQAPKLLFHYYDKDFNNEADTPDNFQSRRPNTSFCFLDIRSPGLGDTAMYLCATRQGSEETQYFGPGTRLLVL.

The CDR3 protein is CASSLAQGNSYEQYF. CDR3 sequence (DNA): TGTGCCAGCAGCTTAGCCCAGGGGAACTCCTACGAGCAGTACTTC. This rearrangement joins TRBV7-9 to TRBJ2-7; a possible D gene is TRBD1 (6 bases). Germline lookup yields CDR1 SEHNR and CDR2 FQNEAQ (reference sequence). Trimming took off 0 bases at V and 0 bases at J, with 9 bases between the two ends. The CDR3 runs to 15 residues.

This clone was seen only once. The V call is TRBV27, the J call TRBJ1-5; D is undetermined. Trimming pared 7 bases from V and 0 bases from J, leaving 10 bases between. The length of the CDR3 is 14 residues. In germline, CDR1 is MNHEY, CDR2 SMNVEV (reference sequence). The DNA of the CDR3 is TGTGCCAGCAATTCTTTCGGTAGCAATCAGCCCCAGCATTTT. Translating gives CASNSFGSNQPQHF.

The chain is built from TRBV7-2 and TRBJ1-5; D possibly corresponds to TRBD1 (5 bases). The germline V gene has CDR1 SGHTA and CDR2 FQGNSA. This CDR3 has 15 residues. V was cut by 6 bases and J by 4 bases, with 16 bases left in between. This CDR3 reads CASSDTGRLNQPQHF. CDR3 nucleotides: TGTGCCAGCAGTGACACAGGACGCTTAAATCAGCCCCAGCATTTT.

V and J are TRBV11-3 and TRBJ2-1; 7 bases map to TRBD1. V lost 4 bases to trimming and J lost 4 bases; unmatched junction nucleotides: 7. CDR1 is SGHNT, CDR2 YENEEA, per germline. CDR3 size: 15 residues. In DNA form, the CDR3 reads TGTGCCAGCAGCTCCCCGGGGACAGCGTACAATGAGCAGTTCTTC. It specifies CASSSPGTAYNEQFF. The full variable domain, rest sourced from reference TRBV11-3 and TRBJ2-1, is EAGVVQSPRYKIIEKKQPVAFWCNPISGHNTLYWYLQNLGQGPELLIRYENEEAVDDSQLPKDRFSAERLKGVDSTLKIQPAELGDSAVYLCASSSPGTAYNEQFFGPGTRLTVL.

This rearrangement joins TRBV4-1 to TRBJ2-2, with D possibly being TRBD1 (6 bases). V was trimmed by 4 bases and J by 6 bases, leaving 15 bases between them. Germline V lookup: CDR1 MGHRA, CDR2 YSYEKL. This CDR3 is 15 amino acids long. The CDR3: CASSRQGSVPGELFF. Written as DNA, the CDR3 is TGCGCCAGCAGCCGCCAGGGGTCAGTCCCCGGGGAGCTGTTTTTT.

The genes are TRBV19 and TRBJ2-5; D might be TRBD2 (5 bases). CDR1 is LNHDA, CDR2 SQIVND, per germline (reference sequence). V shed 4 bases and J shed 5 bases, with 23 bases lying between them. The length of the CDR3 is 17 residues. CDR3 in amino acids: CASSNRPRRGPMETQYF. The DNA for the CDR3 is TGTGCCAGTAGTAACCGCCCGAGAAGAGGGCCCATGGAGACCCAGTACTTC.

This sequence joins TRBV19 and TRBJ2-3, with D perhaps TRBD1 (5 bases). Germline V gives CDR1 LNHDA, CDR2 SQIVND (reference sequence). The CDR3 is 14 residues long. V lost 5 bases and J 3 bases, leaving 12 bases between the germline ends. CDR3 in amino acids: CASSSGLGTDTQYF. The CDR3, as DNA: TGTGCCAGTAGTTCAGGGCTTGGGACAGATACGCAGTATTTT.

CDR3 nucleotides: TGTGCCAGCTCTGACAGGCGAATCAATCAGCCCCAGCATTTT. Its translation is CASSDRRINQPQHF. The chain couples TRBV2 to TRBJ1-5, with D possibly being TRBD1 (6 bases). Germline assignment: CDR1 SNHLY and CDR2 FYNNEI. V was cut by 8 bases and J by 3 bases, with 14 bases left in between. CDR3 length equals 14 residues.

The chain employs TRBV9 and TRBJ2-5, with D possibly being TRBD2 (5 bases). This CDR3 comprises 15 residues. Germline V gene sequence: CDR1 SGDLS, CDR2 YYNGEE. V lost 3 bases to trimming and J lost 5 bases, with 17 bases between them. CDR3 sequence (DNA): TGTGCCAGCAGCGGCCGGCCATCGGGATTTGAGACCCAGTACTTC. This sequence encodes CASSGRPSGFETQYF.

This rearrangement joins TRBV12-5 to TRBJ2-1, with 8 positions matching TRBD2. CDR3 size: 16 residues. Trimming removed 6 bases from V and 4 bases from J; junction bases left unmatched: 11. In germline, CDR1 is LGHNT, CDR2 FRNRAP. CDR3 in amino acids: CASGNSLAGRYNEQFF. The CDR3 bases are TGTGCTAGTGGCAACTCGTTAGCGGGACGTTACAATGAGCAGTTCTTC. The variable domain in full, with the rest retrieved from reference TRBV12-5 and TRBJ2-1, is DARVTQTPRHKVTEMGQEVTMRCQPILGHNTVFWYRQTMMQGLELLAYFRNRAPLDDSGMPKDRFSAEMPDATLATLKIQPSEPRDSAVYFCASGNSLAGRYNEQFFGPGTRLTVL.

The rearrangement uses TRBV28 and TRBJ2-7; D uncertain. Germline values: CDR1 MDHEN, CDR2 SYDVKM. CDR3 length: 13 amino acids. Trimming left V 3 bases short and J 1 base short, with 7 bases between. The CDR3 sequence is CASSFGPSYEQYF. The DNA for the CDR3 is TGTGCCAGCAGTTTTGGCCCTTCCTACGAGCAGTACTTC.

In its sample, this clone was seen once. The chain uses TRBV9 and TRBJ2-7, with D perhaps TRBD1 (7 bases). Germline loops: CDR1 SGDLS, CDR2 YYNGEE. Trimming stripped 4 bases from V and 3 bases from J, with 17 bases between. This CDR3 contains 15 residues. As DNA, the CDR3 is TGTGCCAGCAGCCCTCGACAGGGACTGAGCTACGAGCAGTACTTC. It yields the protein CASSPRQGLSYEQYF.

The J gene is TRBJ2-1, the V gene TRBV7-9, with TRBD2 as a possible D gene (5 bases). Germline values: CDR1 SEHNR, CDR2 FQNEAQ (reference sequence). Trimming removed 8 bases at V and 1 base at J, with 12 bases between. CDR3 length: 14 amino acids. CDR3 protein: CASDSRVSYNEQFF. In nucleotides, the CDR3 is TGTGCCAGCGACTCGAGGGTTTCCTACAATGAGCAGTTCTTC.

The rearrangement joins TRBV7-9 to TRBJ2-7, with D perhaps matching TRBD1 (5 bases). The CDR3 is 16 amino acids. Germline CDR1 and CDR2: SEHNR and FQNEAQ (reference sequence). The ends were cut back, 2 bases at V and 0 bases at J, with 14 bases in the middle. The CDR3 coding sequence is TGTGCCAGCAGCTTATCAGACAGTCACTTCTCCTACGAGCAGTACTTC. Its translation is CASSLSDSHFSYEQYF.

The chain employs TRBV28 and TRBJ1-6; D may be TRBD1 (5 bases). Trimming pared 7 bases from V and 10 bases from J, leaving 14 bases between. Germline V gene lookup returns CDR1 MDHEN and CDR2 SYDVKM. CDR3 length: 13 residues. The CDR3 coding sequence is TGTGCCAGCAATGACCTTGACAGATCACCCCTCCACTTT. Protein: CASNDLDRSPLHF.

V gene TRBV5-4 combines with J gene TRBJ2-3; D is unresolved. The CDR3 consists of 12 residues. CDR1 is SGHNT, CDR2 YYREEE, per germline (reference sequence). Trimming removed 1 base from V and 4 bases from J, with 4 bases in between. The chain's CDR3 is CASSLSSDTQYF. The CDR3 nucleotides are TGTGCCAGCAGCTTGAGCTCAGATACGCAGTATTTT.